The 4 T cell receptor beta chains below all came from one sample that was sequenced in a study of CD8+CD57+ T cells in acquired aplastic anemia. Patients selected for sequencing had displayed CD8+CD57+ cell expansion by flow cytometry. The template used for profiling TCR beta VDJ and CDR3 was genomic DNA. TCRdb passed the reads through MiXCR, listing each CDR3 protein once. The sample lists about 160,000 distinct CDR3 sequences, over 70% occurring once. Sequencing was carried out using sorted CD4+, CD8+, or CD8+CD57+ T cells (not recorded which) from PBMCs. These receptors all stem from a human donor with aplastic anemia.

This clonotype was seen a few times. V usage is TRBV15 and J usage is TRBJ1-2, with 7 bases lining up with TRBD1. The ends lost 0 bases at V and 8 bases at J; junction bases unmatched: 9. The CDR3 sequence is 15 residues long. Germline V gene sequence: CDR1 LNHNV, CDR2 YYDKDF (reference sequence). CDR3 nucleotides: TGTGCCACCAGCAGAGAGCGACAGGGCTCGGGGGGCTACACCTTC. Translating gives CATSRERQGSGGYTF.

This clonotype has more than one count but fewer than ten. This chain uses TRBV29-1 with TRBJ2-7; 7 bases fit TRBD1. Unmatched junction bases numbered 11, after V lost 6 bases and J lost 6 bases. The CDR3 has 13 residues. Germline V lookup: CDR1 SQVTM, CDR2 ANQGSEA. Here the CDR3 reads CSVQSGGPREQYF. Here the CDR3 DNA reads TGCAGCGTCCAGTCAGGGGGTCCCCGCGAGCAGTACTTC.

The CDR3 DNA sequence: TGTGCCAGCAGCGTAGATTTCACCGGGGAGCTGTTTTTT. Translated: CASSVDFTGELFF. This chain uses TRBV9 with TRBJ2-2; D is unresolved. V lost 0 bases to trimming and J lost 4 bases, with 4 bases between them. CDR1 and CDR2 (germline): SGDLS, YYNGEE. This CDR3 has 13 amino acids.

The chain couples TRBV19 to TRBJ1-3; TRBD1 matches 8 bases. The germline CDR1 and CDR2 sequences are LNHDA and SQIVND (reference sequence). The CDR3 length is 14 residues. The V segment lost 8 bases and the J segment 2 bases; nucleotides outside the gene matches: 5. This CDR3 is CASAGTGAGNTIYF. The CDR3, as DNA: TGTGCCAGTGCAGGGACAGGAGCTGGAAACACCATATATTTT.